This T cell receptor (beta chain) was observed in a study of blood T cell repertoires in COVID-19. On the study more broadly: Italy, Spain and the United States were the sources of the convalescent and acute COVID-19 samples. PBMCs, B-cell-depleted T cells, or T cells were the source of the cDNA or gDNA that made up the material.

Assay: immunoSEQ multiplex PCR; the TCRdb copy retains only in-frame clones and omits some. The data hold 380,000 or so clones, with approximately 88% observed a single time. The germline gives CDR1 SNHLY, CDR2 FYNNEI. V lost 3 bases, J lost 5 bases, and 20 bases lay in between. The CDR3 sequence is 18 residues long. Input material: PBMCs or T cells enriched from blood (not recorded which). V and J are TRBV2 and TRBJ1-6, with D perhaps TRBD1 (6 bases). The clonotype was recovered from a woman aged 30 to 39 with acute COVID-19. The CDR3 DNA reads TGTGCCAGCAGTGAGTTAAGGGGGGGGAGGTCGGATAATTCACCCCTCCACTTT. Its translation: CASSELRGGRSDNSPLHF.